The entry below describes one T cell receptor (beta chain). This record comes from a study of blood T cell repertoires in COVID-19. About the research overall: Whether acute or convalescent, the COVID-19 samples came from the United States, Italy and Spain. T cells, B-cell-depleted T cells, or PBMCs provided the cDNA or gDNA that served as material.

As originally analysed: Quantification of nucleated cells was approximated via reference gene primer amplification. Sequencing used immunoSEQ multiplex PCR; TCRdb keeps in-frame clones, though not all of them. V, J and clone size are taken as reported in that table, and D and trimming were inferred from the DNA itself. Among nearly 55,000 clones listed, about 86% were seen once. CDR1 MNHEY and CDR2 SVGAGI come from the germline V gene. The CDR3 sequence is 15 residues long. V lost 6 bases to trimming and J lost 0 bases, with 12 bases between them. V usage is TRBV6-5 and J usage is TRBJ2-1; D is perhaps TRBD2 (7 bases). The sequencing input was peripheral blood. This sequence originates from a man in his 70s with active COVID-19. The CDR3 loop reads CASSEGGSSYNEQFF. The CDR3 DNA is TGTGCCAGCAGCGAGGGGGGGAGCTCCTACAATGAGCAGTTCTTC.